Listed here is a single T cell receptor beta chain. Its target is not known. Germline V CDR1 and CDR2: MGHDK, SYGVNS. The CDR3 is 17 residues long. cDNA libraries of TCR beta carried unique molecular identifiers. The T cell input of roughly 0.95 to 11 million gave roughly 0.5 million cDNA molecules. One entry per CDR3 protein, called by TCRdb with MiXCR from the PCR reads. Of 400,000 to 500,000 distinct CDR3 sequences listed, 39% are singletons. This sample stems from a study of post-analysis software for immune sequencing data. Findings and limits, study-wide: Compared with controls, patients had more of 4 to 6 TRBV segments, including TRBV5-6, TRBV5-1 and TRBV20-1. The authors found that F measure strongly co-clustered same-batch samples.

This chain joins TRBV25-1 and TRBJ2-4; a weak D match, TRBD1 (6 bases). The J call could be wrong; TRBJ2-7 is a better fit for the DNA end. The source material was blood. The receptor was derived from a girl aged 2 to 9 with multiple sclerosis. The CDR3 DNA follows: TGTGCCAGCAGTGAATCGGGTACAGGGCTTAGGTTCTACGAGCAGTACTTC. The encoded protein is CASSESGTGLRFYEQYF.